Below are 32 T cell receptor beta chains sequenced from a single sample in a study of graft-versus-host responses after intestinal transplantation. TCRdb keeps only in-frame clones here, not all; method: immunoSEQ multiplex PCR. Counted here are about 10,000 clones, 92% occurring once; the ten biggest clones make up roughly 3.5%. Sequenced here: PBMCs, sampled about 45 days after intestinal transplantation. These receptors originate from a human patient who received an intestinal transplant, so some T cells may come from the graft donor.

The gene calls are TRBV18 and TRBJ1-5, with 10 bases that match TRBD1. V lost 3 bases to trimming and J lost 2 bases; unmatched junction nucleotides: 1. The germline CDR1 and CDR2 sequences are KGHSH and LQKENI. The CDR3 has 15 residues. The CDR3 reads CASSPGTGGNQPQHF. The CDR3 coding sequence is TGTGCCAGCTCACCCGGGACAGGGGGCAATCAGCCCCAGCATTTT.

This chain links TRBV6-5 with TRBJ2-2; unclear D gene. Germline assignment: CDR1 MNHEY and CDR2 SVGAGI. The CDR3 runs to 12 residues. The ends were cut back, 6 bases at V and 6 bases at J, with 8 bases in the middle. Written as DNA, the CDR3 is TGTGCCAGCAGCCCAGGTGCCGGGGAGCTGTTTTTT. This codes for CASSPGAGELFF.

The rearrangement joins TRBV13 to TRBJ2-7; 8 nucleotides line up with TRBD1. The CDR3 is 13 residues long. Losses at the gene ends were 4 bases for V and 4 bases for J; bases not matched to a gene: 3. CDR1 PRHDT and CDR2 FYEKMQ come from the germline V gene (reference sequence). The CDR3, as DNA: TGTGCCAGCAGCTGGACAGGGACGTACGAGCAGTACTTC. Residues: CASSWTGTYEQYF.

J is TRBJ1-4 and V is TRBV9; D call uncertain. In germline, CDR1 is SGDLS, CDR2 YYNGEE. V lost 4 bases and J lost 6, with 16 bases in between. The CDR3 is made up of 15 amino acids. This CDR3 reads CASSPREERHEKLFF. In DNA, the CDR3 is TGTGCCAGCAGCCCCCGAGAGGAACGGCATGAAAAACTGTTTTTT.

In DNA form, the CDR3 reads TGTGCCAGCACCCCCTGGCGGGGGGTCGGAGAGACCCAGTACTTC. Amino acids: CASTPWRGVGETQYF. The genes are TRBV6-5 and TRBJ2-5, with TRBD2 identical over 8 bases. CDR1 is MNHEY, CDR2 SVGAGI, per germline. The ends lost 7 bases at V and 4 bases at J; junction bases unmatched: 11. The CDR3 consists of 15 residues.

This clone has only one observation. CDR3 DNA sequence: TGTGCCAGCTCACCCCCGACTAGCGCCAATGAGCAGTTCTTC. Residues: CASSPPTSANEQFF. V gene TRBV18 combines with J gene TRBJ2-1, with 8 nucleotides matching TRBD2. CDR3 length: 14 amino acids. Losses at the gene ends were 3 bases for V and 6 bases for J; bases not matched to a gene: 4. Germline V gene data show CDR1 as KGHSH and CDR2 as LQKENI.

The rearrangement links TRBV11-2 to TRBJ2-3; tentative D call: TRBD2 (6 bases). Trimming stripped 1 base from V and 2 bases from J, with 7 bases between. The length of the CDR3 is 14 residues. Germline-derived CDR1 and CDR2 are SGHAT and FQNNGV. The CDR3 DNA reads TGTGCCAGCAGCTTAGGGACTACCACAGATACGCAGTATTTT. Translated, it gives CASSLGTTTDTQYF.

A single count supports this clone. This chain links TRBV19 with TRBJ2-5; 14 nucleotides align to TRBD2. Trimming removed 5 bases from V and 4 bases from J; junction bases left unmatched: 3. The CDR3 has 15 amino acids. Germline lookup yields CDR1 LNHDA and CDR2 SQIVND (reference sequence). The CDR3 sequence: CASSVTSGGGETQYF. For the CDR3, the DNA is TGTGCCAGTAGTGTGACTAGCGGGGGGGGAGAGACCCAGTACTTC. The variable domain in full, with the rest retrieved from reference TRBV19 and TRBJ2-5, is DGGITQSPKYLFRKEGQNVTLSCEQNLNHDAMYWYRQDPGQGLRLIYYSQIVNDFQKGDIAEGYSVSREKKESFPLTVTSAQKNPTAFYLCASSVTSGGGETQYFGPGTRLLVL.

CDR3: CSVPGTGSYGYTF. In DNA, the CDR3 is TGCAGCGTTCCCGGGACAGGGTCGTATGGCTACACCTTC. This sequence joins TRBV29-1 and TRBJ1-2; 9 bases map to TRBD1. The germline V gene has CDR1 SQVTM and CDR2 ANQGSEA. The CDR3 length is 13 residues. V was pared by 5 bases and J by 5 bases, with 6 bases of the junction left unmatched.

The CDR3: CAPRRHTQYF. CDR3 DNA sequence: TGTGCCCCCCGGCGGCATACGCAGTATTTT. The chain combines TRBV30 with TRBJ2-3; D unclear. From germline, CDR1 is GTSNPN and CDR2 SVGIG (reference sequence). The V and J ends lost 8 bases and 7 bases respectively, with 10 bases between them. The CDR3 contains 10 residues.

This clone was seen once. The chain recombines TRBV2 with TRBJ2-6; no reliable D call. CDR3 size: 14 residues. CDR1 is SNHLY and CDR2 is FYNNEI in the germline V gene. V was clipped by 10 bases and J by 0 bases, with 10 bases between them. The chain's CDR3 is CATRTDSGANVLTF. CDR3 DNA: TGTGCCACCAGGACCGACTCTGGGGCCAACGTCCTGACTTTC.

The rearrangement links TRBV21-1 to TRBJ1-4. TRBV21-1 is marked as a pseudogene. This CDR3 contains 17 residues. The CDR3 protein is CASTKDGLNATNEKLFF. Written as DNA, the CDR3 is TGTGCCAGCACTAAGGACGGGCTAAATGCAACTAATGAAAAACTGTTTTTT.

This chain uses TRBV7-6 with TRBJ1-4, with 8 positions matching TRBD1. This CDR3 spans 17 amino acids. Germline V CDR1 and CDR2: SGHVS, FNYEAQ. Trimming removed 4 bases from V and 3 bases from J; junction bases left unmatched: 10. The CDR3: CASSSDRTGGSNEKLFF. The DNA for the CDR3 is TGTGCCAGCAGCTCGGACCGCACAGGGGGATCTAATGAAAAACTGTTTTTT.

The chain employs TRBV5-1 and TRBJ1-4, with TRBD1 as a possible D gene (6 bases). The CDR3 has 14 amino acids. Trimming shortened V by 0 bases and J by 7 bases, and 10 bases separated the two germline ends. Germline CDR1 and CDR2: SGHRS and YFSETQ. The CDR3 here is CASSLGGAREKLFF. For the CDR3, the DNA is TGCGCCAGCAGCTTGGGGGGGGCGCGTGAAAAACTGTTTTTT.

The rearrangement links TRBV14 to TRBJ2-1, with D hard to call. Germline CDR1 and CDR2: SGHDN and FVKESK. The CDR3 runs 12 residues. The V and J ends lost 2 bases and 7 bases respectively, with 6 bases between them. The CDR3 coding sequence is TGTGCCAGCAGCCAAACCCTAAATGAGCAGTTCTTC. Its translation: CASSQTLNEQFF. The variable domain in full, completed from reference TRBV14 and TRBJ2-1, reads EAGVTQFPSHSVIEKGQTVTLRCDPISGHDNLYWYRRVMGKEIKFLLHFVKESKQDESGMPNNRFLAERTGGTYSTLKVQPAELEDSGVYFCASSQTLNEQFFGPGTRLTVL.

The J gene is TRBJ2-3, the V gene TRBV25-1; D uncertain. Germline CDR1 and CDR2: MGHDK and SYGVNS. V lost 7 bases, J lost 1 base, and 12 bases lay in between. The CDR3 runs 14 residues. The CDR3 nucleotides are TGTGCCAGCACCAGTCTATGGGGCACAGATACGCAGTATTTT. Translation: CASTSLWGTDTQYF. Together with reference TRBV25-1 and TRBJ2-3, the CDR3 gives the full variable domain: EADIYQTPRYLVIGTGKKITLECSQTMGHDKMYWYQQDPGMELHLIHYSYGVNSTEKGDLSSESTVSRIRTEHFPLTLESARPSHTSQYLCASTSLWGTDTQYFGPGTRLTVL.

J is TRBJ1-2 and V is TRBV7-2; 8 bases map to TRBD1. V shed 5 bases, J shed 0 bases, and the junction held 5 bases outside the gene matches. Germline-derived CDR1 and CDR2 are SGHTA and FQGNSA. This CDR3 has 15 residues. CDR3 in DNA: TGTGCCAGCAGCGGACGGACAGGGCCTAACTATGGCTACACCTTC. It yields the protein CASSGRTGPNYGYTF.

Only one count was recorded for this clone. This chain uses TRBV3-1 (or the pseudogene TRBV3-2) with TRBJ2-3; no definite D call. This CDR3 contains 9 residues. Germline loops: CDR1 LGHDT, CDR2 YNNKEL (reference sequence). V dropped 7 bases and J dropped 7 bases, with 3 bases sitting between them. This CDR3 is CASNHTQYF. The CDR3 region has the DNA TGTGCCAGCAACCATACGCAGTATTTT.

The chain uses TRBV4-2 and TRBJ1-1; TRBD1 might be the D (6 bases). CDR3 length: 15 residues. Germline V gene data show CDR1 as LGHNA and CDR2 as YNFKEQ. Trimming cost V 0 bases and J 6 bases, with 14 bases left between them. CDR3 bases: TGTGCCAGCAGCCAAGATTCGGGAAGGGGGGCTGAAGCTTTCTTT. Protein: CASSQDSGRGAEAFF.

The V and J genes are TRBV20-1 and TRBJ1-2; maybe TRBD1 (5 bases). This CDR3 region has 11 residues. Trimming stripped 6 bases from V and 10 bases from J, with 15 bases between. Germline V lookup: CDR1 DFQATT, CDR2 SNEGSKA (reference sequence). CDR3 coding DNA: TGCAGTGCACGTGCCGACAGCTACTACACCTTC. Translation: CSARADSYYTF.

About this clone itself: The sample holds other DNA sequences that translate to the same CDR3. The chain recombines TRBV10-3 with TRBJ1-1; 9 bases match TRBD1. This CDR3 is built from 13 residues. From germline, CDR1 is ENHRY and CDR2 SYGVKD. V was pared by 10 bases and J by 1 base, with 4 bases of the junction left unmatched. CDR3 protein: CATGDRANTEAFF. CDR3 bases: TGTGCCACAGGGGACAGGGCGAACACTGAAGCTTTCTTT.

The chain uses TRBV5-1 and TRBJ2-1; perhaps TRBD1 as D (5 bases). This CDR3 has 11 residues. V lost 5 bases and J 6 bases, leaving 6 bases between the germline ends. The V gene's germline CDR1 is SGHRS and CDR2 YFSETQ. The CDR3 reads CASRGPNEQFF. The CDR3 region has the DNA TGCGCCAGCAGGGGGCCCAATGAGCAGTTCTTC.

The chain employs TRBV6-5 and TRBJ1-1; D gene uncertain. Looked up from germline, CDR1 is MNHEY and CDR2 is SVGAGI. Trimming left V 10 bases short and J 0 bases short, with 18 bases between. The CDR3 loop spans 15 amino acids. The CDR3 here is CATAHRVSMNTEAFF. The CDR3 nucleotides read TGTGCCACCGCCCATAGAGTATCCATGAACACTGAAGCTTTCTTT.

The V gene is TRBV5-4, the J gene TRBJ1-1; D ambiguous. Looked up from germline, CDR1 is SGHNT and CDR2 is YYREEE (reference sequence). The CDR3 is 13 amino acids. V dropped 7 bases and J dropped 2 bases, with 12 bases sitting between them. CDR3 residues: CASLREPNTEAFF. The CDR3, as DNA: TGTGCCAGCCTCCGGGAGCCCAACACTGAAGCTTTCTTT.

The chain employs TRBV6-1 and TRBJ2-1; 11 bases are a match to TRBD2. The CDR3 runs 16 residues. Losses at the gene ends were 0 bases for V and 2 bases for J; bases not matched to a gene: 0. Germline V CDR1 and CDR2: MNHNS, SASEGT. CDR3 loop: CASSEASGGAYNEQFF. The CDR3 DNA is TGTGCCAGCAGTGAAGCTAGCGGGGGGGCCTACAATGAGCAGTTCTTC.

The rearrangement links TRBV6-7 to TRBJ2-2; D uncertain. TRBV6-7 counts as an open reading frame of uncertain function. Trimming shortened V by 8 bases and J by 5 bases, and 6 bases separated the two germline ends. The CDR3 has 11 amino acids. In DNA form, the CDR3 reads TGTGCCAGCGGGGAAACCGGGGAGCTGTTTTTT. It is translated as CASGETGELFF.

This clone came up once. The V and J genes are TRBV4-1 and TRBJ1-6; D is unresolved. Germline loops: CDR1 MGHRA, CDR2 YSYEKL. The CDR3 spans 17 residues. Trimming took off 0 bases at V and 0 bases at J, with 9 bases between the two ends. CDR3: CASSQDGGSSYNSPLHF. The CDR3 bases are TGCGCCAGCAGCCAAGATGGCGGGAGCTCCTATAATTCACCCCTCCACTTT.

V and J are TRBV7-2 and TRBJ2-5; maybe TRBD1 (6 bases). Matching the DNA end better, TRBJ2-7 makes the J call doubtful. Germline V lookup: CDR1 SGHTA, CDR2 FQGNSA. This CDR3 comprises 14 residues. The CDR3 DNA reads TGTGCCAGCAGACAAGGAACAGGGCCCTACGAGCAGTACTTC. It encodes CASRQGTGPYEQYF.

The gene calls are TRBV2 and TRBJ2-2; D might be TRBD1 or TRBD2, each matching 5 bases. Germline loops: CDR1 SNHLY, CDR2 FYNNEI. CDR3 length: 12 residues. With 1 base removed from V and 9 bases from J, the gap between germline ends came to 6 bases. The CDR3: CASSEGGWELFF. As DNA, the CDR3 is TGTGCCAGCAGTGAAGGGGGGTGGGAGCTGTTTTTT.

The V and J genes are TRBV4-1 and TRBJ1-2; TRBD1 matches 7 bases. The germline V gene encodes CDR1 MGHRA and CDR2 YSYEKL. With 0 bases clipped from V and 4 bases from J, the junction kept 5 bases outside the gene matches. The CDR3 sequence is 15 residues long. CDR3 DNA sequence: TGCGCCAGCAGCCAAGATGGGCAGGGGGGCTATGGCTACACCTTC. Its protein is CASSQDGQGGYGYTF.

The chain recombines TRBV5-1 with TRBJ1-5; the D gene is possibly TRBD1 (5 bases). CDR1 and CDR2 (germline): SGHRS, YFSETQ. V was pared by 9 bases and J by 4 bases, with 20 bases between. This CDR3 has 15 residues. The CDR3 reads CATLRGGFWNQPQHF. CDR3 sequence (DNA): TGCGCCACCCTCCGGGGGGGATTTTGGAATCAGCCCCAGCATTTT.

V usage is TRBV18 and J usage is TRBJ2-4, with 7 nucleotides matching TRBD1. Germline CDR1 is KGHSH and CDR2 is LQKENI. V lost 0 bases, J lost 9 bases, and 5 bases stayed unmatched. This CDR3 comprises 14 residues. The CDR3 reads CASSPPLDRSIQYF. In DNA form, the CDR3 reads TGTGCCAGCTCACCACCTTTGGACAGGTCCATTCAGTACTTC.